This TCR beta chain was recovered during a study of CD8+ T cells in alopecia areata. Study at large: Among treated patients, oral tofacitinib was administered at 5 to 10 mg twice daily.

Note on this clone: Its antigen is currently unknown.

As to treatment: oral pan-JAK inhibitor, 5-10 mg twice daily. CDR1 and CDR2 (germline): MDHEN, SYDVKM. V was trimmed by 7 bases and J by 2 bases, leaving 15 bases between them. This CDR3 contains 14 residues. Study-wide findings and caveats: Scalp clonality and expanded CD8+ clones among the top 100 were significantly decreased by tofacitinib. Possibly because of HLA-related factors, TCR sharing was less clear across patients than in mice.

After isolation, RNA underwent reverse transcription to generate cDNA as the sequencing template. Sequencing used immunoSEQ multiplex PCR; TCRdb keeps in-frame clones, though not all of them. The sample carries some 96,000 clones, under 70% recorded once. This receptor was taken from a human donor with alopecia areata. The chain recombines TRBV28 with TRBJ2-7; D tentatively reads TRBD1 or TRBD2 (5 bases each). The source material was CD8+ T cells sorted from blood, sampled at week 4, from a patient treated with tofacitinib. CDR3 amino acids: CASKTLEGPYEQYF. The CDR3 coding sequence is TGTGCCAGCAAAACCCTCGAGGGGCCCTACGAGCAGTACTTC.